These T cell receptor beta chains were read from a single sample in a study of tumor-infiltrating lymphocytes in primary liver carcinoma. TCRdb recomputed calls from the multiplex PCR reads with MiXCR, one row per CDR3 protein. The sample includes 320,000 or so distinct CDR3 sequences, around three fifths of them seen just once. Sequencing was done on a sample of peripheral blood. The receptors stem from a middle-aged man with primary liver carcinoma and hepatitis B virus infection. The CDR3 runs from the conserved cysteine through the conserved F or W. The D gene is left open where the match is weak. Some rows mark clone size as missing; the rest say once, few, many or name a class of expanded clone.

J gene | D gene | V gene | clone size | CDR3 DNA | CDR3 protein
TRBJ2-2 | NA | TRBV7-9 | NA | TGTGCCAGAGGAGGGCGGACGAACACCGTGGAGCTGTTTTTT | CARGGRTNTVELFF
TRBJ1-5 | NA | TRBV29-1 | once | TGCAGCATTGGGACGGGGTTAGCCCAGCATTTT | CSIGTGLAQHF
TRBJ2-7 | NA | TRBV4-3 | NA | TGCGTCAGCAGCCAAGTTCCAGGCTCCTACGAGCAGTACTTC | CVSSQVPGSYEQYF
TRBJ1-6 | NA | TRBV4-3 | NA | TGCGCCAGTAGCCAAGAAAACCTCTTGGCCCTCCACTTT | CASSQENLLALHF
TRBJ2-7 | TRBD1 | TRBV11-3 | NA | TGTACCAGCAGTCGGGACAGCTGCGAGCAGTACTTC | CTSSRDSCEQYF
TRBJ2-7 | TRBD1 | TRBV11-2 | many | TGTGCCAGCAGCTCAGCGGACAGGGGTCCCGAGCAGTACTTC | CASSSADRGPEQYF
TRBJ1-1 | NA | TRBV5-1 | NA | TGCGCCAGCAGCTTGGACGGCAGAGACACTGAAGCTTTCTTT | CASSLDGRDTEAFF
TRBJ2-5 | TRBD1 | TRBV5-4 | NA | TGTGCCAGCAGCCCGACAGGGAGTCAAGAGACCCAGTACTTC | CASSPTGSQETQYF
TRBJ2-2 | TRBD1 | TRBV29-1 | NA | TGCAGCGACCGACAGGGGATCACCGGGGAGCTATTTTTT | CSDRQGITGELFF
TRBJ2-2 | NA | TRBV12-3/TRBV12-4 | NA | TGTGCCAGCAGTTACTTCGTGGGCACCGGGGAGTTGTTTTTT | CASSYFVGTGELFF
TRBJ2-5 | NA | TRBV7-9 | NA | TGTGCCAGCAGCTTAGGAACCCAGGGTCAAGAGACCCAGTACTTC | CASSLGTQGQETQYF
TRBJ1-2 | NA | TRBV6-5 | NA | TGTGCCAGCAGCCCCGGGACACATTATGGCTACATCTTC | CASSPGTHYGYIF
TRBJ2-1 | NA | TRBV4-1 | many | TGCGCCAGCAGCCAAGTCCCCAATGAGCAGTTCTTC | CASSQVPNEQFF
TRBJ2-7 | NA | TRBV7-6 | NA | TGTGCCAGCAGCTCATATTCTAGCTCCTACGAGCAGTACTTC | CASSSYSSSYEQYF
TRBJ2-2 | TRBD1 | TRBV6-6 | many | TGTGCCAGCAGACAGACAGGGTTAGGTTCCGGGGAGCTGTTTTTT | CASRQTGLGSGELFF
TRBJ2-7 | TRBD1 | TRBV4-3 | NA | TGCGCCAGCGGCCAAGATTCGGGGACAGGGTACGAGCAGTACTTC | CASGQDSGTGYEQYF
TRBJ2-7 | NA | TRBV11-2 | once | TGTGCCAGCAGCTTAGTGACCTCTTTCCCTTGGGAGCAGTACTTC | CASSLVTSFPWEQYF
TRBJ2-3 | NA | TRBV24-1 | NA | TGTGCCACCAGTGACACCACAGATACGCAGTATTTT | CATSDTTDTQYF
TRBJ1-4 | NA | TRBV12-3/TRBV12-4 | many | TGTGCCAGCAGTTTATCGCATCGGAGGGATGAAAAACTGTTTTTT | CASSLSHRRDEKLFF
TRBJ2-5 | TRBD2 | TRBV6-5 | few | TGTGCCAGCAGTTGGGGACTAGCGGGATTGGAGACCCAGTACTTC | CASSWGLAGLETQYF
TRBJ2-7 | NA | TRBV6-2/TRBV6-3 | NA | TGTACCAGCAGTTACTCGATTGAGGAGCAGTACTTC | CTSSYSIEEQYF
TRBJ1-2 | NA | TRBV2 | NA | TGTGCCACCCATCTCGGTCCGAGCAGGGAGTATGATGGCTACACCTTC | CATHLGPSREYDGYTF
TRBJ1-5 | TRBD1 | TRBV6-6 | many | TGTGCCAGCAGGGACAGGGAGGAACAGCCCCAGCATTTT | CASRDREEQPQHF
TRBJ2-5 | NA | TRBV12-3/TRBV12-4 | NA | TGTGTCAGCAGTCCCGGGACACGACCCCAAGGGACCCAGTACTTC | CVSSPGTRPQGTQYF
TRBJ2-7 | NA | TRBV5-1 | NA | TGCGCCAGCAGCTTGGGGGAAACGACCTACGAGCAGTACTTC | CASSLGETTYEQYF
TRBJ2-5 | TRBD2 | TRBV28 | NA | TGTGCCAGCACCCTTGGGGGAGGGCCTCTGGAGACCCAGTACTTC | CASTLGGGPLETQYF
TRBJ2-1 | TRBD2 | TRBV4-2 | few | TGTGCCAGCAGCCAAGGGCTACTAGCGGGATTCAATGAGCAGTTCTTC | CASSQGLLAGFNEQFF
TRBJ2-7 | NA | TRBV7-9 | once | TGTGCCAGCAGCTTAAAGGACGGGCATGACTACGAGCGGTACTTC | CASSLKDGHDYERYF
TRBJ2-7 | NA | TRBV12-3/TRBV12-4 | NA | TGTGTCAGCACCAGGACCTACGGCGGGCAGTACTTC | CVSTRTYGGQYF
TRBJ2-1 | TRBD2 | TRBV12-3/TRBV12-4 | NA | TGTGCCAGCAGGGCGGGACTAGTGGGGAGGGATGAGCAGTTCTTC | CASRAGLVGRDEQFF
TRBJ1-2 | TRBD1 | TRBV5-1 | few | TGCGCCAGCAGCGTTGGGACAGGGGGCTTCTATGGCTACACCTTC | CASSVGTGGFYGYTF
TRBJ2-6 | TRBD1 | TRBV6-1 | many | TGTGCCAGCAGTGCCCGGGACAGGGGGTATGGGGCCAACGTCCTGACTTTC | CASSARDRGYGANVLTF
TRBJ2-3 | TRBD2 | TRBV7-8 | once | TGTGCCAGCAGTCTACAAACGGGACTACACACAGATACGCAGTATTTT | CASSLQTGLHTDTQYF
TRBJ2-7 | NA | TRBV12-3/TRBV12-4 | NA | TGTGCCAGCAGTTTAACGTTAGACCACAAGCAGTACTTC | CASSLTLDHKQYF
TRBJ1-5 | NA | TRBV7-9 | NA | TGTGTCAGCAGTACAGGGCTCGGCAATCAGCCCCAGCATTTT | CVSSTGLGNQPQHF
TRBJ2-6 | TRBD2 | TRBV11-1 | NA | TGTGCCAGCAGCAGCAAGACTAGCGGGGGTTCTGGGGCCAAGGTCCTGACTTTC | CASSSKTSGGSGAKVLTF
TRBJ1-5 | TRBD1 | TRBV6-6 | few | TGTGCCAGCAGTTACGGGGGACAGGGGGCGATAGGCAATCAGCCCCAGCATTTT | CASSYGGQGAIGNQPQHF
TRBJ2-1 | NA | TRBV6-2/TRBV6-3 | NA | TGTGCCAGCAGTCCCCCTATCTTAAGCTCCTACAATGAGCAGTTCTTC | CASSPPILSSYNEQFF
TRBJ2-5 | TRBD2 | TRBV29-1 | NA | TGCAGCGTTGAGGAGGCTAGCGGGAGAAAGGATCAAGAGCCCCAGTACTTC | CSVEEASGRKDQEPQYF
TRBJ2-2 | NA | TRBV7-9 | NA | TGTGCCAGCAGCTCGACTTCAGGGGCCGGGGACCTGTTTTTT | CASSSTSGAGDLFF
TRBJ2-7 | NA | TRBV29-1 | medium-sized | TGCAGCGTTGCGAGTGGATGGGGGATGCCCTACGAGCAGTACTTC | CSVASGWGMPYEQYF
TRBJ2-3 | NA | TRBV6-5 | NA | TGTGCCAGCAGACAGGGACCAGCGGCCACAGATACGCAGTATTTT | CASRQGPAATDTQYF
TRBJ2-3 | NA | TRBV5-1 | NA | TGCGCCAGCAGTCCGGACAGTCCTAGCACAGATACGCAGTATTTT | CASSPDSPSTDTQYF
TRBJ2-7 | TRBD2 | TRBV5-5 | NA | TGTGCCAGCAGCCAAGGAGGGGTAGCGGGAGTTCTGGAGCAGTACTTC | CASSQGGVAGVLEQYF
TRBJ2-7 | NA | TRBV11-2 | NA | TGTGCCAGCAGCTTAGGGGACACGGCCTCCTACGAGCTGTACTTC | CASSLGDTASYELYF
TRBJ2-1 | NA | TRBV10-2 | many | TGCGCCAGCGGTCCAGGGCAGGGTGAGCAGTTCTTC | CASGPGQGEQFF
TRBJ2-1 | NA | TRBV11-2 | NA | TGTGCCAGCAACTTTAGATCGGGGGCCAATGAGCAGTTCTTC | CASNFRSGANEQFF
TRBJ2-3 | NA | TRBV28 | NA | TGTGCCAGCAGTTCACCCGGAGACCCAGTATTT | CASSSPGDPVF
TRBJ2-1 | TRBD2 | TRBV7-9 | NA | TGTGCCAGCGGCTTAGCCCCTAGCGGGATCTACAATGAGCAGTTCTTC | CASGLAPSGIYNEQFF
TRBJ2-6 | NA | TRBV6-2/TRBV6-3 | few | TGTGCCAGCAATGGCGTCGGATTCTCTGGGGCCAACGTCCTGACTTTC | CASNGVGFSGANVLTF
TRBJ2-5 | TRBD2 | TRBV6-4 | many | TGTGCCAGTGACAGGACTAGCGGGACGGAAGAGACCCAGTACTTC | CASDRTSGTEETQYF
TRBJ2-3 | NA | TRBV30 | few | TGTGCCTGGAGCCTAGGAACAGATACGCAGTATTTT | CAWSLGTDTQYF
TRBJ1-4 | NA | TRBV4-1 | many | TGCGCCAGCAGCCGGGAACAAAATGAAAAACTGTTTTTT | CASSREQNEKLFF
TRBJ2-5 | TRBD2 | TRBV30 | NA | TGTGCCTGGGGGACTAGCGAGAAGACCCAGTACTTC | CAWGTSEKTQYF